These T cell receptor beta chains were read from a single sample in a study of T cell repertoires in cytomegalovirus infection. These receptors are not linked to any known antigen. TCRdb reanalysed the reads using MiXCR and keeps one entry per CDR3 protein. The sample carries 65,000 to 85,000 distinct CDR3 sequences, 25% to 30% recorded once. This specimen consisted of CD8+ T cells from cultured PBMCs, obtained from culture after CMV antigen stimulation. The source of these receptors is a human donor in good health (CMV status not recorded). Some clones in this sample may be carry-over from other donors' samples. CDR3s include the opening cysteine and the closing phenylalanine or tryptophan. The D gene is left open where the match is weak. Clone size appears in some rows only: once, few, many, or a class for an expanded clone.

>TRBJ2-1|once|TRBV15|TRBD2
CATSTTSGYNEQFF
TGTGCCACCAGCACGACTAGCGGTTACAATGAGCAGTTCTTC
>TRBJ2-7|-|TRBV7-9|TRBD1
CASSLGGQGEYEQYF
TGTGCCAGCAGCTTAGGTGGTCAGGGGGAGTACGAGCAGTACTTC
>TRBJ2-3|few|TRBV5-5|-
CASSPRGGGVSTDTQYF
TGTGCCAGCAGCCCCAGGGGGGGTGGGGTCAGCACAGATACGCAGTATTTT
>TRBJ2-3|-|TRBV7-6|-
CASSYRASTDTQYF
TGTGCCAGCAGCTACAGGGCCAGCACAGATACGCAGTATTTT
>TRBJ1-2|-|TRBV24-1|-
CATSDRHRNYGYTF
TGTGCCACCAGTGATCGTCACAGAAACTATGGCTACACCTTC
>TRBJ2-5|many|TRBV4-3|-
CASSQSAKGGGITQETQYF
TGCGCCAGCAGCCAGTCGGCGAAAGGGGGGGGAATAACACAAGAGACCCAGTACTTC
>TRBJ2-7|once|TRBV9|TRBD2
CASSPGTRVAYEQYF
TGTGCCAGCAGCCCAGGGACTAGGGTCGCCTACGAGCAGTACTTC
>TRBJ2-7|few|TRBV4-2|-
CASSQVGGNSYEQYF
TGTGCCAGCAGCCAAGTAGGGGGGAACTCGTACGAGCAGTACTTC
>TRBJ2-7|-|TRBV18|-
CASSPSPGEQYF
TGTGCCAGCTCACCATCCCCGGGCGAGCAGTACTTC
>TRBJ2-3|many|TRBV7-2|TRBD1
CASSPTGPTSTDTQYF
TGTGCCAGCAGCCCGACAGGGCCGACGTCCACAGATACGCAGTATTTT
>TRBJ2-2|-|TRBV20-1|-
CSANSGSRELFF
TGCAGTGCAAACTCAGGGAGCCGGGAGCTGTTTTTT
>TRBJ2-5|-|TRBV4-3|-
CASSQGRGEETQYF
TGCGCCAGCAGCCAAGGCCGAGGAGAAGAGACCCAGTACTTC
>TRBJ2-7|-|TRBV20-1|-
CSARSSLHSYEQYF
TGCAGTGCTAGGTCCTCCCTCCACTCCTACGAGCAGTACTTC
>TRBJ2-1|many|TRBV7-9|TRBD1
CASSSSEWDRGYNEQFF
TGTGCCAGCAGCTCTTCAGAATGGGACAGGGGCTACAATGAGCAGTTCTTC
>TRBJ2-7|few|TRBV5-5|-
CASPPIGPSLVSYEQYF
TGTGCCAGCCCACCTATTGGGCCTAGCCTCGTCTCCTACGAGCAGTACTTC
>TRBJ2-7|few|TRBV19|-
CASGPGPSYEQYF
TGTGCCAGTGGTCCCGGGCCCTCCTACGAGCAGTACTTC
>TRBJ1-4|-|TRBV20-1|TRBD1
CSARGLGQGSPTNEKLFF
TGCAGTGCTAGAGGGTTAGGACAGGGGTCCCCAACTAATGAAAAACTGTTTTTT
>TRBJ1-5|many|TRBV7-4|-
CASSLVCRNDSNQPQHF
TGTGCCAGCAGCTTAGTTTGCAGAAACGATAGCAATCAGCCCCAGCATTTT
>TRBJ1-1|many|TRBV2|-
CASSEDIGNTEAFF
TGTGCCAGCAGTGAAGATATAGGGAACACTGAAGCTTTCTTT
>TRBJ2-2|-|TRBV13|-
CASSSTGTVNTGELFF
TGTGCCAGCAGCTCAACCGGGACGGTGAACACCGGGGAGCTGTTTTTT
>TRBJ2-4|few|TRBV20-1|-
CSARDLYRGGEAKNIQYF
TGCAGTGCTAGAGACCTCTACAGGGGGGGTGAAGCCAAAAACATTCAGTACTTC
>TRBJ1-3|-|TRBV6-2/TRBV6-3|TRBD1
CASNSPGQGNSGNTIYF
TGTGCCAGCAACAGTCCGGGACAGGGGAACTCTGGAAACACCATATATTTT
>TRBJ1-1|-|TRBV15|-
CATSTGQRNTEAFF
TGTGCCACCAGCACCGGACAGCGGAACACTGAAGCTTTCTTT
>TRBJ2-4|-|TRBV20-1|-
CSAPTEVLAKNIQYF
TGCAGTGCGCCGACAGAGGTGCTAGCCAAAAACATTCAGTACTTC
>TRBJ2-3|few|TRBV27|-
CASSTSFGDTQYF
TGTGCCAGCAGTACATCATTTGGAGATACGCAGTATTTT
>TRBJ1-1|-|TRBV2|-
CASSGGTLSGTEAFF
TGTGCCAGCAGTGGGGGCACGCTAAGCGGAACTGAAGCTTTCTTT
>TRBJ2-1|-|TRBV11-1|TRBD1
CASSHRGNYNEQFF
TGTGCCAGCAGCCACAGGGGCAACTACAATGAGCAGTTCTTC
>TRBJ2-5|few|TRBV7-2|TRBD1
CASSLVDRGFQETQYF
TGTGCCAGCAGCTTAGTGGACAGGGGATTCCAAGAGACCCAGTACTTC
>TRBJ2-3|-|TRBV7-9|-
CASSLALGDTDTQYF
TGTGCCAGCAGCTTAGCCCTAGGGGACACAGATACGCAGTATTTT
>TRBJ1-5|few|TRBV27|-
CASSSDRWRQPQHF
TGTGCCAGCAGTTCCGACCGGTGGCGACAGCCCCAGCATTTT
>TRBJ2-3|few|TRBV12-3/TRBV12-4|-
CASTSGTTDTQYF
TGTGCCAGCACCTCAGGGACCACAGATACGCAGTATTTT
>TRBJ2-7|many|TRBV20-1|TRBD2
CSATHPSRQGLLAGVTYEQYF
TGCAGTGCTACGCACCCGTCGCGTCAGGGACTTCTAGCGGGGGTTACGTACGAGCAGTACTTC
>TRBJ1-2|-|TRBV29-1|-
CSPESPVGGPSKYGYTF
TGCAGCCCCGAGTCTCCTGTCGGGGGGCCAAGCAAATATGGCTACACCTTC
>TRBJ2-1|many|TRBV24-1|TRBD2
CATSGLAGDNEQFF
TGTGCCACCAGTGGACTAGCGGGAGACAATGAGCAGTTCTTC
>TRBJ1-2|few|TRBV20-1|-
CSARDQDNYGYTF
TGCAGTGCTAGAGATCAAGACAACTATGGCTACACCTTC
>TRBJ2-1|many|TRBV6-2/TRBV6-3|TRBD1
CASSSDRVGRGTYNEQFF
TGTGCCAGCAGCTCCGACAGGGTAGGGAGAGGGACCTACAATGAGCAGTTCTTC
>TRBJ2-7|-|TRBV7-9|TRBD1
CASSPGWGQGYEQYF
TGTGCCAGCAGCCCCGGATGGGGACAGGGGTATGAGCAGTACTTC
>TRBJ1-2|many|TRBV5-4|TRBD1
CASSSQGADYGYTF
TGTGCCAGCAGCTCACAGGGGGCGGACTATGGCTACACCTTC
>TRBJ2-1|few|TRBV7-9|-
CASSLDPNEQFF
TGTGCCAGCAGCTTAGACCCCAATGAGCAGTTCTTC
>TRBJ2-1|few|TRBV27|TRBD2
CASKPAGPHNEQFF
TGTGCCAGCAAACCAGCGGGGCCCCACAATGAGCAGTTCTTC
>TRBJ2-7|few|TRBV27|-
CASSFGVAGNEQYF
TGTGCCAGCAGTTTTGGTGTGGCAGGCAACGAGCAGTACTTC
>TRBJ1-6|-|TRBV27|TRBD1
CASSQPGQGAGSPLHF
TGTGCCAGCAGTCAGCCGGGACAGGGCGCGGGATCACCCCTCCACTTT
>TRBJ2-1|few|TRBV7-9|-
CASSLTVFNEQFF
TGTGCCAGCAGCTTAACAGTTTTCAATGAGCAGTTCTTC
>TRBJ2-5|-|TRBV4-3|-
CASSQDGDDQETQYF
TGCGCCAGCAGCCAAGACGGAGACGACCAAGAGACCCAGTACTTC
>TRBJ2-7|few|TRBV6-2/TRBV6-3|TRBD2
CASSYSITAGSYEQYF
TGTGCCAGCAGTTACTCGATAACAGCGGGGTCCTACGAGCAGTACTTC
>TRBJ2-5|-|TRBV2|-
CASMGDFQETQYF
TGTGCCAGCATGGGGGACTTCCAAGAGACCCAGTACTTC
>TRBJ2-3|many|TRBV20-1|-
CSASGAGPPTDTQYF
TGCAGTGCTAGTGGGGCGGGGCCGCCCACAGATACGCAGTATTTT